Given below is one TCR beta chain in context. The ends were cut back, 3 bases at V and 9 bases at J, with 18 bases in the middle. Germline assignment: CDR1 SEHNR and CDR2 FQNEAQ (reference sequence). The CDR3 runs to 15 residues. The sample is drawn from a study of cytomegalovirus exposure and HLA in healthy donors. The donors were part of the validation cohort of 120 subjects. That cohort was separate from the first cohort, which comprised 500 to 850 subjects. The repertoire was sequenced with immunoSEQ multiplex PCR; TCRdb's copy has only in-frame clones and lacks some. Of about 86,000 clones in the sample, around 94% were seen once.

The chain couples TRBV7-9 to TRBJ2-1; D is uncertain. The receptor was isolated from a young man in good health and CMV-seronegative. Sequencing was carried out using PBMCs. The CDR3 DNA follows: TGTGCCAGCAGCTTTAGCTCACCTACATTCGGTGAGCAGTTCTTC. Translation gives CASSFSSPTFGEQFF.